The next 11 T cell receptor beta chains were all read from a single sample in a study of radiotherapy plus CTLA-4 blockade in lung cancer. Repertoires were generated with immunoSEQ multiplex PCR, while TCRdb's copy carries only in-frame clones and drops some. The data hold 15,000 to 20,000 clones, with more than 75% observed a single time. The material was peripheral blood, obtained from a patient treated with radiotherapy plus ipilimumab. All receptors come from a human donor with non-small cell lung cancer whose response to radiotherapy plus ipilimumab could not be evaluated.

The chain carries TRBV27 and TRBJ2-1; the match to TRBD2 covers 14 bases. The V segment lost 3 bases and the J segment 4 bases; nucleotides outside the gene matches: 2. The CDR3 covers 16 residues. Germline V CDR1 and CDR2: MNHEY, SMNVEV (reference sequence). The chain's CDR3 is CASSFGTSGGYNEQFF. The CDR3 bases are TGTGCCAGCAGTTTCGGGACTAGCGGGGGTTACAATGAGCAGTTCTTC.

This chain uses TRBV7-8 with TRBJ2-7; D is ambiguous. The CDR3 is 14 residues long. The germline gives CDR1 SGHVS, CDR2 FQNEAQ. Trimming shortened V by 3 bases and J by 3 bases, and 12 bases separated the two germline ends. CDR3 loop: CASSFERKLYEQYF. The CDR3 nucleotides are TGTGCCAGCAGCTTTGAGCGTAAACTCTACGAGCAGTACTTC.

The gene calls are TRBV5-1 and TRBJ2-1; 9 bases match TRBD2. V shed 4 bases, J shed 1 base, and the junction held 3 bases outside the gene matches. Germline assignment: CDR1 SGHRS and CDR2 YFSETQ. The CDR3 runs to 15 residues. CDR3 DNA: TGCGCCAGCAGCGTAGCGGGGGAATCCTACAATGAGCAGTTCTTC. Translation: CASSVAGESYNEQFF.

The chain combines TRBV7-8 with TRBJ1-1, with TRBD1 identical over 9 bases. The germline CDR1 and CDR2 sequences are SGHVS and FQNEAQ. V shed 1 base and J 3 bases; nucleotides not matched to a gene: 6. The CDR3 covers 16 residues. CDR3 bases: TGTGCCAGCAGCTTAGGGCCGACAGGGGGGGACACTGAAGCTTTCTTT. The encoded protein is CASSLGPTGGDTEAFF.

The chain joins TRBV12-1 to TRBJ1-1. TRBV12-1 is a recognized pseudogene. The CDR3 runs 13 residues. As DNA, the CDR3 is TGTGCCAGCAGCTTCGCGGTGAACACTGAAGCTTTCTTT. Translation gives CASSFAVNTEAFF.

This chain connects TRBV25-1 to TRBJ2-7, with 8 positions matching TRBD2. This CDR3 comprises 14 residues. The germline gives CDR1 MGHDK, CDR2 SYGVNS. The trim removed 4 bases at V and 6 bases at J, leaving 8 bases unmatched. CDR3 amino acids: CASSGGTREGEQYF. CDR3 coding DNA: TGTGCCAGCAGTGGCGGGACCCGGGAGGGCGAGCAGTACTTC.

The chain has TRBV4-1 and TRBJ1-2; D is unclear. Germline CDR1 MGHRA, CDR2 YSYEKL. The V end was cut by 1 base, the J end by 4 bases, with 13 bases between. This CDR3 is 15 amino acids long. The DNA of the CDR3 is TGCGCCAGCAGCCAAGCGACTGGCATAACCTATGGCTACACCTTC. It codes for CASSQATGITYGYTF.

This clone turned up a few times. V and J are TRBV28 and TRBJ1-3; D gene unclear. Trimming removed 5 bases at V and 4 bases at J, with 21 bases between. The germline V gene has CDR1 MDHEN and CDR2 SYDVKM. This CDR3 comprises 17 residues. The CDR3 here is CASSPPRFGESGNTIYF. The CDR3 nucleotides read TGTGCCAGCAGTCCTCCGCGATTTGGGGAGTCAGGAAACACCATATATTTT.

J is TRBJ1-4 and V is TRBV5-1, with TRBD1 matching over 12 bases. The CDR3 has 14 residues. The germline V gene has CDR1 SGHRS and CDR2 YFSETQ. V trimming: 4 bases; J trimming: 7 bases; junction bases outside the gene matches: 2. The CDR3 region has the DNA TGCGCCAGCAGCCCGGGACAGGGGGCTGAAAAACTGTTTTTT. This gives the protein CASSPGQGAEKLFF.

The genes are TRBV15 and TRBJ1-2; TRBD1 is a possible D gene (6 bases). The V gene lost 0 bases and the J gene lost 8 bases, with 19 bases spanning the gap. This CDR3 has 16 amino acids. Germline V gene sequence: CDR1 LNHNV, CDR2 YYDKDF (reference sequence). In DNA form, the CDR3 reads TGTGCCACCAGCAGAGATTCGGTCCAGGGGATTCAAGGCTACACCTTC. Translated: CATSRDSVQGIQGYTF. The variable domain in full, with the rest retrieved from reference TRBV15 and TRBJ1-2, is DAMVIQNPRYQVTQFGKPVTLSCSQTLNHNVMYWYQQKSSQAPKLLFHYYDKDFNNEADTPDNFQSRRPNTSFCFLDIRSPGLGDTAMYLCATSRDSVQGIQGYTFGSGTRLTVV.

The chain carries TRBV19 and TRBJ1-5; D gene unclear. This CDR3 has 13 residues. Trimming removed 5 bases at V and 3 bases at J, with 8 bases between. Germline V lookup: CDR1 LNHDA, CDR2 SQIVND (reference sequence). Written as DNA, the CDR3 is TGTGCCAGTAGTTTGGGCCTCAATCAGCCCCAGCATTTT. It codes for CASSLGLNQPQHF. The variable domain in full, with the rest retrieved from reference TRBV19 and TRBJ1-5, is DGGITQSPKYLFRKEGQNVTLSCEQNLNHDAMYWYRQDPGQGLRLIYYSQIVNDFQKGDIAEGYSVSREKKESFPLTVTSAQKNPTAFYLCASSLGLNQPQHFGDGTRLSIL.